These 30 T cell receptor beta chains were all obtained from the same sample, sequenced in a study of blood T cell repertoires in COVID-19. The repertoire was sequenced with immunoSEQ multiplex PCR; TCRdb's copy has only in-frame clones and lacks some. This repertoire shows hundreds of thousands of clones, roughly 90% found once; its top ten account for less than 0.95%. The sequencing input was peripheral blood. The origin of the receptors is a man younger than 35 with COVID-19, enrolled during active disease.

The chain recombines TRBV18 with TRBJ1-4; D unresolved. The V end was cut by 1 base, the J end by 1 base, with 10 bases between. The CDR3 runs 16 residues. CDR1 and CDR2 from the germline V gene are KGHSH and LQKENI. The CDR3 loop is CASSPRAGETNEKLFF. The CDR3 DNA is TGTGCCAGCTCACCACGGGCCGGGGAAACTAATGAAAAACTGTTTTTT.

This clone has just a few counts. This sequence joins TRBV30 and TRBJ1-2; 7 nucleotides line up with TRBD1. CDR1 is GTSNPN and CDR2 is SVGIG in the germline V gene (reference sequence). V was pared by 1 base and J by 4 bases, with 3 bases of the junction left unmatched. The CDR3 has 13 residues. The DNA of the CDR3 is TGTGCCTGGAGTGAAACAGGGGCCTATGGCTACACCTTC. Its translation is CAWSETGAYGYTF.

The chain is built from TRBV12-3 or TRBV12-4 and TRBJ1-1; D unresolved. V lost 3 bases to trimming and J lost 0 bases, with 5 bases between them. CDR3 length: 13 residues. The CDR3 DNA follows: TGTGCCAGCAGTTTTAGTATGAACACTGAAGCTTTCTTT. Residues: CASSFSMNTEAFF.

Comments on this clone: The junction departs from the called germline gene at one end, perhaps through a read error. V usage is TRBV7-7 and J usage is TRBJ1-2; D is unclear. The length of the CDR3 is 15 residues. Looked up from germline, CDR1 is SSHAT and CDR2 is FNYEAQ (reference sequence). CDR3 protein: CASSLISDFNYGYTF. The CDR3 DNA reads as TGTGCTAGCAGCTTAATTTCGGACTTTAACTATGGCTACACCTTC.

This clone has a single count. V and J are TRBV11-3 and TRBJ2-5; D ambiguous. V lost 3 bases, J lost 2 bases, and 16 bases lay in between. The length of the CDR3 is 16 residues. The germline gives CDR1 SGHNT, CDR2 YENEEA. The CDR3 coding sequence is TGTGCCAGCAGCTTCTCCTCTACCGACGGGCAAGAGACCCAGTACTTC. It is translated as CASSFSSTDGQETQYF.

The chain carries TRBV2 and TRBJ2-7; D is possibly TRBD1 (7 bases). Germline CDR1 is SNHLY and CDR2 is FYNNEI. The V gene lost 4 bases and the J gene lost 7 bases, with 17 bases spanning the gap. There are 14 residues in the CDR3. The CDR3 is CASSAGGIGREQYF. The CDR3 DNA reads as TGTGCCAGCAGTGCAGGGGGGATAGGAAGAGAGCAGTACTTC.

V gene TRBV5-1 combines with J gene TRBJ2-7, with D hard to call. The CDR3 is made up of 13 amino acids. Germline V CDR1 and CDR2: SGHRS, YFSETQ. The V end lost 0 bases, the J end lost 3 bases, and 7 bases lay between the germline ends. This CDR3 reads CASSLGRLYEQYF. In DNA form, the CDR3 reads TGCGCCAGCAGCTTGGGCAGGCTCTACGAGCAGTACTTC.

This clone occurred many times. This chain connects TRBV24-1 to TRBJ2-2, with 11 bases lining up with TRBD2. The germline CDR1 and CDR2 sequences are KGHDR and SFDVKD. Unmatched junction bases numbered 5, after V lost 1 base and J lost 2 bases. The length of the CDR3 is 18 residues. The CDR3 region has the DNA TGTGCCACCAGTGATTTTTCCGGGACTAGCGGTAACACCGGGGAGCTGTTTTTT. It specifies CATSDFSGTSGNTGELFF.

The chain couples TRBV7-9 to TRBJ2-6; a weak D match, TRBD1 (5 bases). Trimming cost V 8 bases and J 0 bases, with 17 bases left between them. The CDR3 length is 17 residues. Germline V lookup: CDR1 SEHNR, CDR2 FQNEAQ (reference sequence). CDR3 amino acids: CASDRSRQISGANVLTF. CDR3 bases: TGTGCCAGCGACAGATCTCGACAGATCTCTGGGGCCAACGTCCTGACTTTC.

The J gene is TRBJ2-3, the V gene TRBV29-1; D not resolved. In germline, CDR1 is SQVTM, CDR2 ANQGSEA. The V end lost 4 bases, the J end lost 6 bases, and 11 bases lay between the germline ends. The CDR3 contains 12 residues. For the CDR3, the DNA is TGCAGCGTTGTTAGACCCGGGGATACGCAGTATTTT. It encodes CSVVRPGDTQYF.

The V gene is TRBV7-9, the J gene TRBJ1-1, with 7 bases lining up with TRBD1. The germline V gene encodes CDR1 SEHNR and CDR2 FQNEAQ (reference sequence). Losses at the gene ends were 5 bases for V and 3 bases for J; bases not matched to a gene: 9. The CDR3 runs 15 residues. CDR3 DNA: TGTGCCAGCAGCAACAGGGGTCCAGGGGACACTGAAGCTTTCTTT. Protein: CASSNRGPGDTEAFF.

The J gene is TRBJ2-2, the V gene TRBV24-1; TRBD2 matches 15 bases. The CDR3 extends over 18 amino acids. The germline gives CDR1 KGHDR, CDR2 SFDVKD. After removal of 4 bases from V and 2 bases from J, the junction contained 4 bases not matched to a gene. The CDR3 here is CATSDAGLAGGNTGELFF. In DNA form, the CDR3 reads TGTGCCACCAGTGACGCGGGACTAGCGGGGGGCAACACCGGGGAGCTGTTTTTT.

This clone was recorded only once. The CDR3 sequence: CASSRQYSGNTIYF. DNA for the CDR3: TGTGCCAGCAGTCGACAGTACTCTGGAAACACCATATATTTT. J is TRBJ1-3 and V is TRBV6-5; possible D gene TRBD1, 5 bases. The ends were cut back, 5 bases at V and 0 bases at J, with 8 bases in the middle. Germline V lookup: CDR1 MNHEY, CDR2 SVGAGI. This CDR3 is 14 amino acids long.

The J gene is TRBJ2-1, the V gene TRBV15; D is perhaps TRBD2 (5 bases). The CDR3 length is 15 residues. Germline V gene sequence: CDR1 LNHNV, CDR2 YYDKDF (reference sequence). Trimming pared 3 bases from V and 0 bases from J, leaving 9 bases between. CDR3 in amino acids: CATSSRGFSYNEQFF. The DNA for the CDR3 is TGTGCCACCAGCAGCCGCGGGTTCTCCTACAATGAGCAGTTCTTC.

The chain joins TRBV2 to TRBJ1-1; the D gene is possibly TRBD1 (6 bases). The CDR3 spans 14 residues. Looked up from germline, CDR1 is SNHLY and CDR2 is FYNNEI. The V end lost 4 bases, the J end lost 5 bases, and 14 bases lay between the germline ends. The CDR3 DNA sequence: TGTGCCAGCAGTGTCCTCACAGGGTCGACTGAAGCTTTCTTT. Its protein is CASSVLTGSTEAFF. Full variable domain (outside the CDR3, taken from reference TRBV2 and TRBJ1-1): EPEVTQTPSHQVTQMGQEVILRCVPISNHLYFYWYRQILGQKVEFLVSFYNNEISEKSEIFDDQFSVERPDGSNFTLKIRSTKLEDSAMYFCASSVLTGSTEAFFGQGTRLTVV.

The V call is TRBV11-2, the J call TRBJ1-1; perhaps TRBD1 as D (6 bases). The CDR3 sequence is 16 residues long. Trimming left V 2 bases short and J 1 base short, with 14 bases between. Germline CDR1 reads SGHAT; CDR2 reads FQNNGV. In nucleotides, the CDR3 is TGTGCCAGCAGCTTATGGGACAAGCTGGGGAACACTGAAGCTTTCTTT. Translating gives CASSLWDKLGNTEAFF.

This sequence joins TRBV29-1 and TRBJ1-4; 7 nucleotides agree with TRBD1. CDR1 SQVTM and CDR2 ANQGSEA come from the germline V gene. V lost 5 bases to trimming and J lost 7 bases; unmatched junction nucleotides: 10. The CDR3 is 14 residues long. The CDR3 region has the DNA TGCAGCGTTCTAGGACAGGCGAGGGGTGAAAAACTGTTTTTT. This encodes CSVLGQARGEKLFF.

Turning to this clone: Other DNA sequences in this sample translate to the same CDR3. The chain couples TRBV5-1 to TRBJ2-5, with D possibly TRBD2 on 6 matching bases. This CDR3 has 14 residues. Germline CDR1 SGHRS, CDR2 YFSETQ. V was trimmed by 0 bases and J by 5 bases, leaving 11 bases between them. CDR3 protein: CASSLVGGGETQYF. In DNA, the CDR3 is TGCGCCAGCAGCTTGGTTGGGGGAGGTGAGACCCAGTACTTC.

The chain is built from TRBV7-8 and TRBJ1-1, with D perhaps matching TRBD1 (5 bases). The CDR3 sequence is 16 residues long. From germline, CDR1 is SGHVS and CDR2 FQNEAQ. V was cut by 5 bases and J by 1 base, with 17 bases left in between. The CDR3 region has the DNA TGTGCCAGCAGCAGAACGGGTTTCAGGGAGAACACTGAAGCTTTCTTT. Encoded protein: CASSRTGFRENTEAFF. The full variable domain, rest sourced from reference TRBV7-8 and TRBJ1-1, is GAGVSQSPRYKVAKRGQDVALRCDPISGHVSLFWYQQALGQGPEFLTYFQNEAQLDKSGLPSDRFFAERPEGSVSTLKIQRTQQEDSAVYLCASSRTGFRENTEAFFGQGTRLTVV.

This chain uses TRBV19 with TRBJ2-1; 8 positions match TRBD2. J gave up 4 bases and V 10 bases, and 9 bases lay outside the gene matches. The CDR3 is made up of 14 amino acids. CDR1 is LNHDA, CDR2 SQIVND, per germline (reference sequence). CDR3 sequence reads: CATPTAGGYNEQFF. CDR3 bases: TGTGCCACCCCTACGGCGGGAGGTTACAATGAGCAGTTCTTC.

The gene calls are TRBV19 and TRBJ2-2, with 7 bases matching TRBD1. J gave up 1 base and V 5 bases, and 1 base lay outside the gene matches. The CDR3 has 14 amino acids. CDR1 is LNHDA and CDR2 is SQIVND in the germline V gene (reference sequence). The chain's CDR3 is CASSRQGNTGELFF. The CDR3 DNA sequence: TGTGCCAGTAGTCGACAGGGGAACACCGGGGAGCTGTTTTTT. The variable domain in full, with the rest retrieved from reference TRBV19 and TRBJ2-2, is DGGITQSPKYLFRKEGQNVTLSCEQNLNHDAMYWYRQDPGQGLRLIYYSQIVNDFQKGDIAEGYSVSREKKESFPLTVTSAQKNPTAFYLCASSRQGNTGELFFGEGSRLTVL.

This rearrangement joins TRBV11-2 to TRBJ2-1; D call uncertain. CDR1 SGHAT and CDR2 FQNNGV come from the germline V gene. The V and J ends lost 3 bases and 10 bases respectively, with 16 bases between them. The CDR3 contains 14 residues. CDR3 in DNA: TGTGCCAGCAGCTTCTTCTCGCCCGGGTCGGAGCAGTTCTTC. It translates to CASSFFSPGSEQFF.

This chain uses TRBV4-1 with TRBJ2-7, with 9 bases fitting TRBD1. This CDR3 contains 15 residues. Germline lookup yields CDR1 MGHRA and CDR2 YSYEKL. The J segment lost 3 bases and the V segment lost 0 bases, leaving 3 bases of the junction unmatched. The DNA for the CDR3 is TGCGCCAGCAGCCAAGACGGGACAGGGTACTACGAGCAGTACTTC. Its translation: CASSQDGTGYYEQYF.

The rearrangement links TRBV5-8 to TRBJ2-7; 14 bases map to TRBD2. J lost 4 bases, V lost 9 bases, and 6 bases had no gene match. CDR3 length: 14 residues. In germline, CDR1 is SGHTS, CDR2 YDEGEE. CDR3 sequence (DNA): TGTGCCACCCGCCGGACTAGCGGGGGGTACGAGCAGTACTTC. Residues: CATRRTSGGYEQYF.

The gene calls are TRBV5-1 and TRBJ2-1; perhaps TRBD2 as D (6 bases). V gave up 0 bases and J gave up 7 bases, with 11 bases separating them. In germline, CDR1 is SGHRS, CDR2 YFSETQ. This CDR3 spans 14 amino acids. In nucleotides, the CDR3 is TGCGCCAGCAGCTTGGCCGCGGGGAAGAATGAGCAGTTCTTC. Protein product: CASSLAAGKNEQFF.

The V gene is TRBV2, the J gene TRBJ1-2; 8 bases are a match to TRBD1. Per germline, CDR1 SNHLY and CDR2 FYNNEI. The CDR3 covers 15 residues. J was trimmed by 2 bases and V by 6 bases; bases with no gene match: 8. As DNA, the CDR3 is TGTGCCAGCAGGGACAGGGAGAGGCTAAACTATGGCTACACCTTC. Encoded protein: CASRDRERLNYGYTF.

The chain recombines TRBV6-5 with TRBJ1-3, with D possibly TRBD1 on 6 matching bases. This CDR3 comprises 15 residues. V was trimmed by 6 bases and J by 0 bases, leaving 12 bases between them. The germline CDR1 and CDR2 sequences are MNHEY and SVGAGI. The CDR3 DNA reads as TGTGCCAGCAGCCGACGGACAGACTCTGGAAACACCATATATTTT. Encoded protein: CASSRRTDSGNTIYF.

Concerning this clone: This sample also contains other DNA sequences that code for the same CDR3. This chain connects TRBV7-7 to TRBJ2-1, with 13 positions matching TRBD2. This CDR3 is 15 amino acids long. V gave up 3 bases and J gave up 6 bases; unmatched junction bases: 2. Germline V CDR1 and CDR2: SSHAT, FNYEAQ (reference sequence). CDR3 region: CASSFGLAGVNEQFF. CDR3 DNA sequence: TGTGCCAGCAGCTTCGGACTAGCGGGGGTCAATGAGCAGTTCTTC.

For the CDR3, the DNA is TGTGCCAGCAGCCGGCCGACTAGCGGGCGCTCCTACAATGAGCAGTTCTTC. Translated, it gives CASSRPTSGRSYNEQFF. V is TRBV13 and J is TRBJ2-1; 10 bases agree with TRBD2. CDR3 size: 17 residues. V was pared by 5 bases and J by 0 bases, with 7 bases of the junction left unmatched. The germline CDR1 and CDR2 sequences are PRHDT and FYEKMQ (reference sequence). Full variable domain (rest looked up from reference TRBV13 and TRBJ2-1): AAGVIQSPRHLIKEKRETATLKCYPIPRHDTVYWYQQGPGQDPQFLISFYEKMQSDKGSIPDRFSAQQFSDYHSELNMSSLELGDSALYFCASSRPTSGRSYNEQFFGPGTRLTVL.

The chain joins TRBV18 to TRBJ1-5; 9 bases fit TRBD1. From germline, CDR1 is KGHSH and CDR2 LQKENI. Losses at the gene ends were 0 bases for V and 10 bases for J; bases not matched to a gene: 7. The CDR3 is made up of 15 amino acids. In nucleotides, the CDR3 is TGTGCCAGCTCACCACCGGGGGACAGGGTGGGCCCCCAGCATTTT. Its protein is CASSPPGDRVGPQHF.